The entry that follows covers one TCR beta chain sequence. Indicated treatment: preoperative locoregional IRX-2 cytokine immunotherapy. Patients received preoperative, locoregional IRX-2 cytokine immunotherapy in a phase Ib study. The V gene lost 4 bases and the J gene lost 4 bases, with 13 bases spanning the gap. CDR1 and CDR2 from the germline V gene are GTSNPN and SVGIG (reference sequence). There are 13 residues in the CDR3. This table comes from immunoSEQ multiplex PCR, and its TCRdb copy is limited to in-frame clones, with some not included. The table has some 30,000 clones, 89% seen once; the top ten hold roughly 1.5%. This entry comes from a study of preoperative IRX-2 immunotherapy in early breast cancer.

The chain uses TRBV30 and TRBJ1-1, with D perhaps matching TRBD1 (6 bases). The TCR sequence derives from a human donor with breast cancer. Specimen: tumor tissue, collected after IRX-2 immunotherapy. CDR3 nucleotide sequence: TGTGCCTGGACCACAGGGTGGAGCACTGAAGCTTTCTTT. It codes for CAWTTGWSTEAFF.